This TCR beta chain was profiled in a study of T-cell reconstitution after alpha-beta-depleted transplantation in children. Findings and caveats of the study: High day-60 TCRbeta diversity in some patients came from surviving recipient T cells and thymic progenitors.

V lost 4 bases to trimming and J lost 9 bases, with 26 bases between them. The CDR3 totals 17 residues. Per the germline V gene, CDR1 is SGHRS and CDR2 is YFSETQ. Unique molecular identifiers were incorporated when the TCRbeta library was constructed. MiXCR, run by TCRdb on the PCR reads, gives a single entry per CDR3 protein. Of about 300,000 distinct CDR3 sequences detected, 9.5% to 13% appear once; the ten largest clones hold 7.5%. This clonotype was found a few times. The antigen is unknown. The sample consisted of PBMCs, taken before TCRalphabeta/CD19-depleted stem cell transplant. The TCR originated in a boy in the first two years of life with acute myeloid leukemia, due to receive a stem cell transplant. The chain couples TRBV5-1 to TRBJ2-1; D unresolved. The CDR3 DNA follows: TGCGCCAGCAGCGCCTCTCTGGGCAGTCCCCCTAAGGGTGAGCAGTTCTTC. Translating it yields CASSASLGSPPKGEQFF. Filled out from reference TRBV5-1 and TRBJ2-1, the complete variable domain reads KAGVTQTPRYLIKTRGQQVTLSCSPISGHRSVSWYQQTPGQGLQFLFEYFSETQRNKGNFPGRFSGRQFSNSRSEMNVSTLELGDSALYLCASSASLGSPPKGEQFFGPGTRLTVL.